The rows below give T cell receptor beta chains drawn from one sample of a study of glioma-infiltrating T cells after dendritic cell vaccination. The assay was immunoSEQ multiplex PCR, and TCRdb's table has in-frame clones only and misses some. The table shows roughly 52,000 clones, with 85% occurring only once. The source material was blood, sampled before dendritic cell vaccination. Receptors originate from a human donor with glioblastoma. Each CDR3 is given with its conserved first and last residue. Each record gives: J gene, D gene, clone size, V gene, CDR3 DNA, CDR3 protein. A D gene is named only where the DNA matches it firmly. Only part of the rows carry a size: once, few, many, or a class if the clone is expanded.

>TRBJ1-1|-|-|TRBV19
TGTGCCAGTAGTACAGCTCAGGCTATGAACACTGAAGCTTTCTTT
CASSTAQAMNTEAFF
>TRBJ1-1|-|-|TRBV7-2
TGTGCCAGCAGCTTTTTTCGGTCGAACACTGAAGCTTTCTTT
CASSFFRSNTEAFF
>TRBJ2-2|TRBD2|once|TRBV4-2
TGTGCCAGCAGCCCATCTCAGCGGGAGGGCGGAGCCGGGGAGCTGTTTTTT
CASSPSQREGGAGELFF
>TRBJ2-7|TRBD1|-|TRBV14
TGTGCCAGCAGCCAAGGACGGGACAGGCTCTACGAGCAGTACTTC
CASSQGRDRLYEQYF
>TRBJ2-7|TRBD1|once|TRBV28
TGTGCCAGCAGTATCCAATCAGGGGGTTCCGAGCAGTACTTC
CASSIQSGGSEQYF
>TRBJ1-2|-|-|TRBV6-4
TGTGCCAGCAGTGCCTCGGGGGGACTGGGCTACACCTTC
CASSASGGLGYTF
>TRBJ2-1|TRBD1|once|TRBV5-4
TGTGCCAGCAGCTTGAGCCAGGGGGCGGCCTACAATGAGCAGTTCTTC
CASSLSQGAAYNEQFF
>TRBJ2-2|-|-|TRBV6-5
TGTGCCAGCGGTTCAGGCGTGGGTAGGGGGGAGCTGTTTTTT
CASGSGVGRGELFF
>TRBJ2-7|TRBD1|-|TRBV27
TGTGCCAGCAGCCGGGACAGTTCCGGGCCTCCTCGCGAGCAGTACTTC
CASSRDSSGPPREQYF
>TRBJ2-6|TRBD2|-|TRBV19
TGTGCCACCCGAGGCACCGGGAGGGATAGGGCCAACGTCCTGACTTTC
CATRGTGRDRANVLTF
>TRBJ2-1|-|once|TRBV5-1
TGCGCCAGTCAAGGTGGGGGGGCCGCCTACAATGAGCAGTTCTTC
CASQGGGAAYNEQFF
>TRBJ2-6|TRBD1|-|TRBV7-8
TGTGCCAGCAGCCACTTACGGAGGACAGGGACGCGTGGGGCCAACGTCCTGACTTTC
CASSHLRRTGTRGANVLTF
>TRBJ1-2|TRBD1|-|TRBV7-2
TGTGCCAGCACTAGAGGGACAGGGGAGGGCTACACCTTC
CASTRGTGEGYTF
>TRBJ1-5|TRBD1|-|TRBV27
TGTGCCAGCAGGCGAGGGGGCCAGAGGAATCAGCCCCAGCATTTT
CASRRGGQRNQPQHF
>TRBJ1-1|TRBD1|-|TRBV7-6
TGTGCCAGCAGCTCTACAGGGGATAGGACCGCTGAAGCTTTCTTT
CASSSTGDRTAEAFF
>TRBJ2-5|TRBD2|-|TRBV9
TGTGCCAGCGGAAGGACTAGCGGGGAAGAGACCCAGTACTTC
CASGRTSGEETQYF
>TRBJ1-2|TRBD1|-|TRBV7-2
TGTGCCAGCAAGTCCAACCCGGGACAGGGCGGGGGAGGCTACACCTTC
CASKSNPGQGGGGYTF
>TRBJ2-1|TRBD2|-|TRBV10-3
TGTGCCATCACCAGCGCTAGCGGGGGGGCCGGGGGTGAGCAGTTCTTC
CAITSASGGAGGEQFF
>TRBJ1-2|TRBD1|-|TRBV2
TGTGCCAGCAGTGGCCGGGACAGGGGTGTATATGGCTACACCTTC
CASSGRDRGVYGYTF
>TRBJ1-2|-|once|TRBV30
TGTGCCTGGAGGCGGCCGGGTGACTATGGCTACACCTTC
CAWRRPGDYGYTF
>TRBJ1-1|-|-|TRBV29-1
TGCAGCGTTGTTCATACTGAAGCTTTCTTT
CSVVHTEAFF
>TRBJ2-3|-|-|TRBV30
TGTGCCTGGAGTATGGACAGCAGGGATACGCAGTATTTT
CAWSMDSRDTQYF
>TRBJ1-1|-|-|TRBV6-5
TGTGCCAGCAAAGTTCCAGGGAACACTGAAGCTTTCTTT
CASKVPGNTEAFF
>TRBJ1-3|-|-|TRBV9
TGTGCCAGCAGCGTCCTAACGGGGGGACCCTCTGGAAACACCATATATTTT
CASSVLTGGPSGNTIYF
>TRBJ2-7|TRBD2|few|TRBV5-4
TGTGCCAGCAGCCCCGCGGGGAGGGGCTACGAGCAGTACTTC
CASSPAGRGYEQYF
>TRBJ2-7|-|once|TRBV11-2
TGTGCCAGCAGCCCGCGGGCCTGGGAACCCGAGCAGTACTTC
CASSPRAWEPEQYF
>TRBJ2-2|TRBD1|-|TRBV4-3
TGCGCCAGCAGCCTGGGACAGGGATTTATCGGGGAGCTGTTTTTT
CASSLGQGFIGELFF
>TRBJ1-6|TRBD1|-|TRBV19
TGTGCCAGCAATTTGGAGGCGGGACAGGGCTATTCACCCCTCCACTTT
CASNLEAGQGYSPLHF
>TRBJ1-5|TRBD1|-|TRBV9
TGTGCCAGCAGTCCCGGGGGCAGGGGGAGCAATCAGCCCCAGCATTTT
CASSPGGRGSNQPQHF
>TRBJ2-2|TRBD1|-|TRBV2
TGTGCCAGCAACCCCAGGACAGGGGGCCGAATCGGGGAGCTGTTTTTT
CASNPRTGGRIGELFF
>TRBJ1-1|TRBD1|-|TRBV6-5
TGTGCCAGCCGAAGGGACAGCCAGAAGAACACTGAAGCTTTCTTT
CASRRDSQKNTEAFF
>TRBJ2-1|-|-|TRBV19
TGTGCCAGTAAGGAGGGATTAGGTGAGCAGTTCTTC
CASKEGLGEQFF
>TRBJ1-3|-|-|TRBV5-1
TGCGCCAGCAGCGGAACAGGGACTGGAAACACCATATATTTT
CASSGTGTGNTIYF
>TRBJ1-5|TRBD1|-|TRBV2
TGTGCCAGCAGTCAAGGGACAGGGGAGCGACAGCCCCAGCATTTT
CASSQGTGERQPQHF
>TRBJ1-1|TRBD1|-|TRBV5-4
TGTGCCAGCAGCCTGGACAGGGGGGGAACTGAAGCTTTCTTT
CASSLDRGGTEAFF
>TRBJ2-1|-|once|TRBV19
TGTGCCAGTAGTCGGACTGCCGTAAGCTCCTACAATGAGCAGTTCTTC
CASSRTAVSSYNEQFF
>TRBJ2-5|-|-|TRBV5-1
TGCGCCAGCAGCTTGGGGGGGGGCTCAGAGACCCAGTACTTC
CASSLGGGSETQYF
>TRBJ2-1|-|-|TRBV5-1
TGCGCCAGCAGCTTGGAGCCTTCCTACAATGAGCAGTTCTTC
CASSLEPSYNEQFF
>TRBJ2-5|TRBD2|-|TRBV28
TGTGCCAGCAGTTTAGCGGGAGGAGGGGAGACCCAGTACTTC
CASSLAGGGETQYF
>TRBJ1-6|-|-|TRBV9
TGTGCCAGCAGCGTAGCGGTTAATTCACCCCTCCACTTT
CASSVAVNSPLHF
>TRBJ2-3|TRBD2|-|TRBV27
TGTGCCAGCAGTTTATTTCTCGGGGGGACCACAGATACGCAGTATTTT
CASSLFLGGTTDTQYF
>TRBJ2-5|-|-|TRBV7-2
TGTGCCAGCAGCACCGGGGCCCGGGAGCAGTACTTC
CASSTGAREQYF